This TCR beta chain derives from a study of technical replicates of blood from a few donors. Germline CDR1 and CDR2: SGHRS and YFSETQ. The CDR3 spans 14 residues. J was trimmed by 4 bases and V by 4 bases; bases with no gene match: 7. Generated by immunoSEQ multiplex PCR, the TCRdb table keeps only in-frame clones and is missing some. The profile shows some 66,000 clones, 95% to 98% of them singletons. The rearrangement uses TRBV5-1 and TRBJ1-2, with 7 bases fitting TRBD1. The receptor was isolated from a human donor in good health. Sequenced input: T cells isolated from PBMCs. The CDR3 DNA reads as TGCGCCAGCAGCAGCGCGACAGGGCCCTATGGCTACACCTTC. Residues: CASSSATGPYGYTF.